Listed here are 21 T cell receptor beta chains from one sample, sequenced in a study of cytomegalovirus exposure and HLA in healthy donors. This PCR relied on a set of 60 Vbeta primers and 13 Jbeta primers. Method: immunoSEQ multiplex PCR; TCRdb's copy keeps in-frame clones and lacks some. Of 70,000 to 95,000 clones listed, over 75% are singletons. Specimen: PBMCs. Receptor source: a man between 18 and 35 years old in good health and CMV-seronegative.

J is TRBJ2-7 and V is TRBV6-6; 7 bases agree with TRBD1. CDR3 length: 13 residues. J was trimmed by 6 bases and V by 6 bases; bases with no gene match: 8. Germline CDR1 MNHNY, CDR2 SVGAGI (reference sequence). The CDR3 loop is CASRLPGTAEQYF. As DNA, the CDR3 is TGTGCCAGCAGGCTCCCCGGGACAGCCGAGCAGTACTTC.

A few counts support this clone. This chain uses TRBV5-1 with TRBJ1-2, with D possibly being TRBD1 (5 bases). V gave up 4 bases and J gave up 4 bases, with 11 bases separating them. Germline-derived CDR1 and CDR2 are SGHRS and YFSETQ. This CDR3 is built from 13 residues. CDR3 in DNA: TGCGCCAGCAGCGAACAGGAAACCTATGGCTACACCTTC. This encodes CASSEQETYGYTF.

This chain uses TRBV4-1 with TRBJ1-5, with 11 bases aligning to TRBD1. From germline, CDR1 is MGHRA and CDR2 YSYEKL. J lost 7 bases, V lost 4 bases, and 9 bases had no gene match. CDR3 size: 16 residues. CDR3 DNA sequence: TGCGCCAGCAGCCCAGTAGGACAGGGGGCACGACAGCCCCAGCATTTT. It encodes CASSPVGQGARQPQHF.

The J gene is TRBJ1-6, the V gene TRBV27, with 8 positions matching TRBD1. Germline V gene data show CDR1 as MNHEY and CDR2 as SMNVEV (reference sequence). The CDR3 sequence is 19 residues long. V lost 2 bases, J lost 0 bases, and 9 bases stayed unmatched. CDR3 DNA: TGTGCCAGCAGTTTACGGCGAGGACAGGGAAGCTCCTATAATTCACCCCTCCACTTT. It yields the protein CASSLRRGQGSSYNSPLHF.

The chain links TRBV7-8 to TRBJ1-6; tentative D call: TRBD1 (6 bases). V dropped 0 bases and J dropped 7 bases, with 13 bases sitting between them. The CDR3 is 16 amino acids. CDR1 and CDR2 (germline): SGHVS, FQNEAQ. CDR3 region: CASSLAPTGPNSPLHF. Here the CDR3 DNA reads TGTGCCAGCAGCTTAGCTCCGACAGGTCCAAATTCACCCCTCCACTTT.

The chain uses TRBV6-5 and TRBJ1-2; the D is unclear. CDR3 length: 15 amino acids. Germline lookup yields CDR1 MNHEY and CDR2 SVGAGI. V lost 7 bases, J lost 2 bases, and 17 bases lay in between. The CDR3 nucleotides read TGTGCCAGCACCTCCTTGAGCCGAGCGAACTATGGCTACACCTTC. Its translation is CASTSLSRANYGYTF.

This clone occurred a few times. The chain recombines TRBV19 with TRBJ1-2, with D maybe TRBD1 (5 bases). The germline CDR1 and CDR2 sequences are LNHDA and SQIVND (reference sequence). There are 14 residues in the CDR3. Trimming shortened V by 3 bases and J by 10 bases, and 18 bases separated the two germline ends. CDR3 loop: CASSIHGPGGDYTF. In DNA, the CDR3 is TGTGCCAGTAGTATCCACGGGCCTGGAGGGGACTACACCTTC.

This chain joins TRBV6-5 and TRBJ1-2; possibly TRBD1 for D (5 bases). Germline values: CDR1 MNHEY, CDR2 SVGAGI. This CDR3 region has 13 residues. V was pared by 10 bases and J by 7 bases, with 19 bases between. The CDR3 DNA follows: TGTGCCATCCGTCTTTGGGACGGGAGTGGCTACACCTTC. Residues: CAIRLWDGSGYTF.

This chain uses TRBV2 with TRBJ2-3; 7 bases fit TRBD2. Germline loops: CDR1 SNHLY, CDR2 FYNNEI. The length of the CDR3 is 10 residues. The J segment lost 9 bases and the V segment lost 7 bases, leaving 1 base of the junction unmatched. This CDR3 reads CASMGGTQYF. The CDR3 DNA reads as TGTGCCAGCATGGGGGGGACGCAGTATTTT.

The V call is TRBV7-8, the J call TRBJ1-1; D gene unclear. Trimming left V 7 bases short and J 0 bases short, with 6 bases between. The CDR3 contains 12 residues. The germline CDR1 and CDR2 sequences are SGHVS and FQNEAQ. This chain's CDR3 is CASTQLNTEAFF. CDR3 in DNA: TGTGCCAGCACACAGTTGAACACTGAAGCTTTCTTT.

The V and J genes are TRBV13 and TRBJ1-3; 7 bases are shared with TRBD1. The CDR3 consists of 16 residues. Germline CDR1 and CDR2: PRHDT and FYEKMQ (reference sequence). Trimming removed 3 bases from V and 0 bases from J; junction bases left unmatched: 5. CDR3: CASSFQTGSSGNTIYF. The CDR3 bases are TGTGCCAGCAGCTTCCAGACAGGGTCCTCTGGAAACACCATATATTTT.

This chain joins TRBV5-1 and TRBJ1-2, with no clear D. Looked up from germline, CDR1 is SGHRS and CDR2 is YFSETQ. The CDR3 loop spans 15 amino acids. V lost 4 bases to trimming and J lost 0 bases, with 13 bases between them. The CDR3: CASSTGLTTNYGYTF. CDR3 bases: TGCGCCAGCAGCACGGGTCTTACCACTAACTATGGCTACACCTTC.

The J gene is TRBJ1-2, the V gene TRBV11-2; 7 bases are a match to TRBD1. The CDR3 extends over 13 amino acids. The V gene's germline CDR1 is SGHAT and CDR2 FQNNGV. The J segment lost 8 bases and the V segment lost 2 bases, leaving 5 bases of the junction unmatched. The CDR3 DNA is TGTGCCAGCAGCTTAACGCAGGGACAGGGCTACACCTTC. Its translation is CASSLTQGQGYTF.

The chain joins TRBV5-1 to TRBJ2-1; TRBD2 matches at 10 bases. The CDR3 is made up of 15 amino acids. CDR1 and CDR2 from the germline V gene are SGHRS and YFSETQ. V was clipped by 5 bases and J by 4 bases; unmatched bases: 6. DNA of the CDR3: TGCGCCAGCAGGCCCGGGACTAGCGTATACAATGAGCAGTTCTTC. Protein product: CASRPGTSVYNEQFF.

The chain is built from TRBV13 and TRBJ1-1; D possibly corresponds to TRBD1 (6 bases). Germline CDR1 and CDR2: PRHDT and FYEKMQ (reference sequence). The CDR3 extends over 14 amino acids. V lost 5 bases to trimming and J lost 1 base, with 11 bases between them. The chain's CDR3 is CASSLEGENTEAFF. In DNA, the CDR3 is TGTGCCAGCAGCCTCGAGGGGGAGAACACTGAAGCTTTCTTT.

This clone was counted only a few times. The chain joins TRBV5-1 to TRBJ1-1, with TRBD1 matching 8 bases. Germline CDR1 and CDR2: SGHRS and YFSETQ. The CDR3 spans 17 residues. V shed 2 bases and J 3 bases; nucleotides not matched to a gene: 12. DNA for the CDR3: TGCGCCAGCAGCTTAGCCGGGAGTGGGACAGGCGACACTGAAGCTTTCTTT. Translation gives CASSLAGSGTGDTEAFF.

The V call is TRBV6-1, the J call TRBJ2-1, with a weak D call TRBD2 (5 bases). Deletions cut 0 bases from V and 0 bases from J, with 12 bases between. CDR1 and CDR2 from the germline V gene are MNHNS and SASEGT. This CDR3 is 17 amino acids long. The CDR3 region is CASSEAGGGSSYNEQFF. CDR3 nucleotides: TGTGCCAGCAGTGAAGCCGGAGGTGGTAGCTCCTACAATGAGCAGTTCTTC.

The V and J genes are TRBV6-6 and TRBJ2-2; 7 positions agree with TRBD1. Germline V gives CDR1 MNHNY, CDR2 SVGAGI (reference sequence). After removal of 8 bases from V and 6 bases from J, the junction contained 12 bases not matched to a gene. The CDR3 contains 15 residues. The CDR3 sequence is CASELRTGSAGELFF. The CDR3 DNA reads as TGTGCCAGCGAATTGAGGACAGGATCAGCCGGGGAGCTGTTTTTT.

This chain's CDR3 is CASTLRGADTQYF. The CDR3 DNA reads TGTGCCAGTACCCTCAGGGGGGCAGATACGCAGTATTTT. V and J are TRBV19 and TRBJ2-3; TRBD1 is a possible D gene (7 bases). This CDR3 has 13 amino acids. The V end lost 7 bases, the J end lost 4 bases, and 12 bases lay between the germline ends. Germline V gene data show CDR1 as LNHDA and CDR2 as SQIVND (reference sequence). The full variable domain, in which reference TRBV19 and TRBJ2-3 provide the parts outside the CDR3, is DGGITQSPKYLFRKEGQNVTLSCEQNLNHDAMYWYRQDPGQGLRLIYYSQIVNDFQKGDIAEGYSVSREKKESFPLTVTSAQKNPTAFYLCASTLRGADTQYFGPGTRLTVL.

The rearrangement links TRBV10-1 to TRBJ2-1; 12 bases line up with TRBD2. Germline V gene data show CDR1 as WNHNN and CDR2 as SYGVQD (reference sequence). After removal of 8 bases from V and 8 bases from J, the junction contained 7 bases not matched to a gene. The CDR3 has 14 amino acids. The chain's CDR3 is CASGPSGGADEQFF. The CDR3 DNA follows: TGCGCCAGCGGTCCTAGCGGGGGGGCCGATGAGCAGTTCTTC.

V gene TRBV19 combines with J gene TRBJ2-7, with a tentative D call TRBD2 (5 bases). Germline CDR1 is LNHDA and CDR2 is SQIVND (reference sequence). The CDR3 is made up of 13 amino acids. V lost 5 bases, J lost 6 bases, and 14 bases lay in between. For the CDR3, the DNA is TGTGCCAGTAGTGGTGGAGGTAATGGCGAGCAGTACTTC. Protein: CASSGGGNGEQYF.